This T cell receptor (beta chain) was documented in a study of control samples from healthy donors and cancer patients. Only in-frame clones appear in the TCRdb table, and some are missing; sequencing was by immunoSEQ multiplex PCR. The sample yields 150,000 to 200,000 clones, almost 90% seen once. The CDR3 consists of 11 residues. V gave up 3 bases and J gave up 2 bases, with 5 bases separating them. Per the germline V gene, CDR1 is DFQATT and CDR2 is SNEGSKA (reference sequence). The sequence came from a woman in her twenties or thirties in good health. Input material: blood. J is TRBJ2-7 and V is TRBV20-1; D gene ambiguous. CDR3 sequence (DNA): TGCAGTGCTAGTGGGGCCTACGAGCAGTACGTC. Its protein is CSASGAYEQYV.